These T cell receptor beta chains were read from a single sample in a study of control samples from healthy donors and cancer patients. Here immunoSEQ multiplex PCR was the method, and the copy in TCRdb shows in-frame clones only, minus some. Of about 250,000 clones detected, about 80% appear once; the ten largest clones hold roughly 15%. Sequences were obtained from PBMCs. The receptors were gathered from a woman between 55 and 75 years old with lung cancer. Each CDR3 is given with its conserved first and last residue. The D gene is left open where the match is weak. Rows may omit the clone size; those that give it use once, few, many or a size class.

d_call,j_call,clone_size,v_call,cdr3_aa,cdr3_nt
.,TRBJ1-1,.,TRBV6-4,CASRYQGYDTEAFF,TGTGCCAGCAGATACCAGGGTTATGACACTGAAGCTTTCTTT
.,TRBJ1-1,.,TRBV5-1,CASSLLKSDTEAFF,TGCGCCAGCAGCTTGTTGAAGAGCGACACTGAAGCTTTCTTT
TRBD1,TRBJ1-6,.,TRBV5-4,CASSLTGQGAYNSPLHF,TGTGCCAGCAGCTTGACTGGACAGGGAGCTTATAATTCACCCCTCCACTTT
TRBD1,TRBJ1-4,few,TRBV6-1,CASSQGTGWTNEKLFF,TGTGCCAGCAGTCAAGGGACAGGGTGGACTAATGAAAAACTGTTTTTT
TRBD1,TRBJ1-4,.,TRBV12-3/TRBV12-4,CASRRGQGEKLFF,TGTGCCAGCAGGAGGGGACAGGGGGAAAAACTGTTTTTT
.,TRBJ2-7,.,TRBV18,CASSLLDGEQYF,TGTGCCAGCTCACTGTTGGACGGAGAGCAGTACTTC
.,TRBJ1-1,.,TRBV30,CACRDFSNTEAFF,TGTGCCTGTCGGGACTTTTCGAACACTGAAGCTTTCTTT
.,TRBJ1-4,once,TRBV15,CATSRADLRLVFF,TGTGCCACCAGCAGAGCCGACCTCCGTTTGGTGTTTTTT
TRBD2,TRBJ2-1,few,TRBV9,CASSVAGGSYNEQFF,TGTGCCAGCAGCGTAGCGGGAGGGTCCTACAATGAGCAGTTCTTC
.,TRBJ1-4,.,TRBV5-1,CASSLATDIALRGEKLFF,TGCGCCAGCAGCTTGGCGACGGACATAGCCCTGAGGGGTGAAAAACTGTTTTTT
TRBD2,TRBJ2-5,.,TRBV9,CASSPSSGRVGETQYF,TGTGCCAGCAGCCCTTCCAGCGGGAGGGTAGGAGAGACCCAGTACTTC
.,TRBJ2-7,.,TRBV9,CASSIQGGARGEQYF,TGTGCCAGCAGCATTCAAGGAGGCGCCCGGGGGGAGCAGTACTTC
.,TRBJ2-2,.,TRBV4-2,CASSPSRTGELFF,TGTGCCAGCAGCCCCTCTAGAACCGGGGAGCTGTTTTTT
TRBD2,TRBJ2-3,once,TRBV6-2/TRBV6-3,CASSSGLATDTQYF,TGTGCCAGCAGCTCGGGACTAGCGACAGATACGCAGTATTTT
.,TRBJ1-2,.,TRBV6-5,CATSGDTIYYGYTF,TGTGCCACCTCGGGGGACACAATCTACTATGGCTACACCTTC
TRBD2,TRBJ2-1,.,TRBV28,CASRPPIAGIEQFF,TGTGCCAGCAGGCCCCCTATAGCGGGAATTGAGCAGTTCTTC
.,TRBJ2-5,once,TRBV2,CASSDIALGTKTQYF,TGTGCCAGCAGTGACATAGCCCTGGGCACTAAGACCCAGTACTTC
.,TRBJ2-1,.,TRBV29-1,CSVALGGQQFF,TGCAGCGTCGCCCTTGGTGGTCAACAGTTCTTC
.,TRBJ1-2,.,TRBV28,CASSLTDSGYTF,TGTGCCAGCAGTTTAACGGACTCCGGCTACACCTTC
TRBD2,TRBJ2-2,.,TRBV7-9,CASSLAGGFPGELFF,TGTGCCAGCAGCTTGGCGGGAGGGTTCCCCGGGGAGCTGTTTTTT
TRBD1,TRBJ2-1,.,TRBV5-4,CASSTGQGAVGEQFF,TGTGCCAGCAGCACGGGACAGGGGGCGGTGGGTGAGCAGTTCTTC
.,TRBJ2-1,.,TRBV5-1,CASSLGDPNNEQFF,TGCGCCAGCAGCTTGGGAGATCCTAACAATGAGCAGTTCTTC
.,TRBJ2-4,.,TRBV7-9,CASSLGSNRKNIQYF,TGTGCCAGCAGCTTAGGCTCGAACAGGAAAAACATTCAGTACTTC
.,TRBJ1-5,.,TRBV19,CASSIGQELNLYSNQPQHF,TGTGCCAGTAGTATAGGACAGGAACTAAACCTATATAGCAATCAGCCCCAGCATTTT
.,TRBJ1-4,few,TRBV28,CATRDLEKLFF,TGTGCCACCCGGGACTTAGAAAAACTGTTTTTT
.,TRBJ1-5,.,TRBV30,CAWGAGQSNQPQHF,TGTGCCTGGGGGGCAGGGCAGAGCAATCAGCCCCAGCATTTT
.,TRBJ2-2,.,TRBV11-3,CASSQETGELFF,TGTGCCAGCAGCCAAGAAACCGGGGAGCTGTTTTTT
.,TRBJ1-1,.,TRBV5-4,CASSLRDSGEAFF,TGTGCCAGCAGCTTAAGGGATTCTGGTGAAGCTTTCTTT
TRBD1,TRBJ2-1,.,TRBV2,CASNPTRGHNEQFF,TGTGCCAGCAATCCTACCAGGGGGCACAATGAGCAGTTCTTC
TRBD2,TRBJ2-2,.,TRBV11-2,CASSLGLAGITGELFF,TGTGCCAGCAGCTTAGGCCTAGCGGGGATCACCGGGGAGCTGTTTTTT
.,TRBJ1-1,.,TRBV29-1,CSVHGGGFNTEAFF,TGCAGCGTCCATGGGGGGGGGTTCAACACTGAAGCTTTCTTT
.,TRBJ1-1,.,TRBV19,CASSNRWTEWGEAFF,TGTGCCAGTAGTAATAGGTGGACAGAGTGGGGTGAAGCTTTCTTT
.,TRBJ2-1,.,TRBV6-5,CASKGDSYNEQFF,TGTGCCAGCAAGGGGGACTCCTACAATGAGCAGTTCTTC
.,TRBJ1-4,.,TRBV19,CASQPGTTGEKLFF,TGTGCCAGTCAGCCCGGGACGACGGGCGAAAAACTGTTTTTT
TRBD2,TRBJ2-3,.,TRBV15,CATSRTGLAGGDTQYF,TGTGCCACCAGCAGAACGGGACTAGCGGGTGGGGATACGCAGTATTTT
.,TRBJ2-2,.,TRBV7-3,CASSRDSNTGELFF,TGTGCCAGCAGCCGAGACTCGAACACCGGGGAGCTGTTTTTT
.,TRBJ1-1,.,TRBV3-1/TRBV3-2,CASSLLGDRRGTEAFF,TGTGCCAGCAGCCTCTTAGGAGACAGGCGAGGCACTGAAGCTTTCTTT
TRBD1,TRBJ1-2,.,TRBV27,CASSRQGQGGGYTF,TGTGCCAGCAGCCGACAGGGACAGGGAGGTGGCTACACCTTC
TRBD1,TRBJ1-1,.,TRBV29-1,CSAEQGIGKAFF,TGCAGCGCCGAACAGGGGATTGGGAAAGCTTTCTTT
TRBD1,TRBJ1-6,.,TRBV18,CASSTTGGSYNSPLHF,TGTGCCAGCTCAACCACAGGGGGCTCCTATAATTCACCCCTCCACTTT
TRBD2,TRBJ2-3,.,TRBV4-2,CASSQDLKREGPDTQYF,TGTGCCAGCAGCCAAGATCTAAAGCGGGAGGGACCAGATACGCAGTATTTT
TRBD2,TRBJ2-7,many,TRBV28,CASSSTPASGSYEQYF,TGTGCCAGCAGTTCTACCCCGGCTAGCGGCTCCTACGAGCAGTACTTC
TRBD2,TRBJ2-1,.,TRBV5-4,CASSLGGSSGYNEQFF,TGTGCCAGCAGCTTGGGAGGGTCTAGCGGATACAATGAGCAGTTCTTC
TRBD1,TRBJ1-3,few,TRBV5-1,CASSSTGGAAGNTIYF,TGCGCCAGCAGCTCAACAGGGGGGGCAGCTGGAAACACCATATATTTT
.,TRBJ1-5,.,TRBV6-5,CASSNAAYQPQHF,TGTGCCAGCAGTAACGCAGCGTATCAGCCCCAGCATTTT
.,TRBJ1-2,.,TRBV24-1,CATSEPGTAYGYTF,TGTGCCACCAGTGAGCCCGGGACGGCTTATGGCTACACCTTC
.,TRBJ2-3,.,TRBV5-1,CASSLVSDTQYF,TGCGCCAGCAGCTTGGTCTCCGATACGCAGTATTTT
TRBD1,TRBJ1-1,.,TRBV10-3,CAISVSGQMNTEAFF,TGTGCCATCAGCGTCTCGGGACAGATGAACACTGAAGCTTTCTTT
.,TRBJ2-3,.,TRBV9,CASSVGGGLRTDTQYF,TGTGCCAGCAGCGTGGGAGGAGGGCTACGCACAGATACGCAGTATTTT
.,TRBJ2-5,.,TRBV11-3,CASSPSRRETQYF,TGTGCCAGCAGCCCTAGTAGGAGGGAGACCCAGTACTTC
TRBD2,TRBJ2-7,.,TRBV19,CASSEGPAGLYEQYF,TGTGCCAGTAGTGAGGGGCCAGCGGGGTTGTACGAGCAGTACTTC
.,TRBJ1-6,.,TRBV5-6,CASSLGWTGQSLHF,TGTGCCAGCAGCTTGGGCTGGACGGGACAAAGCCTCCACTTT
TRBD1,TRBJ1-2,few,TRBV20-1,CSASDRGIYGYTF,TGCAGTGCTAGTGACAGGGGTATCTATGGCTACACCTTC
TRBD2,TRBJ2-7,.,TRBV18,CASSLAPAGSYEQYF,TGTGCCAGCTCACTCGCCCCAGCGGGGTCCTACGAGCAGTACTTC
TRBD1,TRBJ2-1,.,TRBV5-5,CASSLVIRGFSYNEQFF,TGTGCCAGCAGCTTAGTCATCAGGGGGTTCTCCTACAATGAGCAGTTCTTC
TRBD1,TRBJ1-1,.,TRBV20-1,CSADRVAEAFF,TGCAGTGCCGACAGGGTAGCTGAAGCTTTCTTT
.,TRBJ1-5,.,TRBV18,CASSLLGAAGDQPQHF,TGTGCCAGCTCACTTTTGGGGGCGGCGGGGGATCAGCCCCAGCATTTT
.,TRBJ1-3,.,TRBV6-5,CASRRTGTPNTIYF,TGTGCCAGCAGGCGCACCGGGACACCAAACACCATATATTTT
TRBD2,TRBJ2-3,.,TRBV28,CASSLGLLAGSTDTQYF,TGTGCCAGCAGTTTAGGGTTACTAGCGGGCAGCACAGATACGCAGTATTTT
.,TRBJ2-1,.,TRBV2,CASSSGSTSYNEQFF,TGTGCCAGCAGTTCCGGGTCCACTAGTTACAATGAGCAGTTCTTC